This TCR beta chain was identified during a study of shared clonotypes between healthy human individuals. The V gene's germline CDR1 is SGHTA and CDR2 FQGNSA. Trimming removed 0 bases from V and 12 bases from J, with 15 bases in between. This CDR3 is built from 14 residues. Some clones are missing from TCRdb's copy, which holds only in-frame ones; the method was immunoSEQ multiplex PCR. Of under 1,900,000 clones in the sample, 98% to 99% were seen once. Sequenced: naive CD4+ T cells sorted from blood. As for subset: CD45RA+ positively selected. The J gene is TRBJ2-1, the V gene TRBV7-2; no definite D call. The receptor was isolated from a man between 25 and 39 years old in good health. The CDR3 loop reads CASSLARLLERQFF. The CDR3, as DNA: TGTGCCAGCAGCTTAGCGCGGCTCCTTGAAAGGCAGTTCTTC.